One and the same sample provided the 23 T cell receptor beta chains below, sequenced in a study of OX40 agonist ivuxolimab in advanced cancers. TCRdb's copy holds only in-frame clones and misses some; the assay was immunoSEQ multiplex PCR. The sample has 20,000 to 25,000 clones; just over 90% are singletons. The sequences come from CD4+ or CD8+ T cells sorted from blood, collected in a trial of the OX40 agonist ivuxolimab. The receptors were gathered from an adult with an advanced solid tumor such as melanoma, head and neck, liver or kidney cancer.

This chain links TRBV7-2 with TRBJ1-6, with a weak D call TRBD1 (5 bases). The CDR3 length is 15 residues. Trimming pared 6 bases from V and 8 bases from J, leaving 17 bases between. CDR1 and CDR2 (germline): SGHTA, FQGNSA. CDR3 sequence: CASSSRQRGHSPLHF. CDR3 nucleotides: TGTGCCAGCAGTTCAAGACAGCGAGGGCATTCACCCCTCCACTTT.

V is TRBV2 and J is TRBJ1-1; D possibly corresponds to TRBD1 (6 bases). V gave up 1 base and J gave up 4 bases, with 7 bases separating them. Germline lookup yields CDR1 SNHLY and CDR2 FYNNEI. The CDR3 runs 13 residues. CDR3 loop: CASSEGTATEAFF. CDR3 sequence (DNA): TGTGCCAGCAGTGAAGGGACAGCCACTGAAGCTTTCTTT.

This chain connects TRBV12-5 to TRBJ2-7, with D hard to call. Per the germline V gene, CDR1 is LGHNT and CDR2 is FRNRAP. The V gene lost 4 bases and the J gene lost 5 bases, with 18 bases spanning the gap. The CDR3 is made up of 15 amino acids. CDR3 residues: CASGSVSGFFDEQYF. The CDR3 region has the DNA TGTGCTAGTGGTTCGGTATCCGGATTCTTTGACGAGCAGTACTTC.

This sequence joins TRBV30 and TRBJ2-3, with 7 bases that match TRBD2. V shed 1 base and J 2 bases; nucleotides not matched to a gene: 9. CDR1 is GTSNPN, CDR2 SVGIG, per germline (reference sequence). CDR3 size: 16 residues. CDR3 nucleotides: TGTGCCTGGAGTGAATTGACTAGCAGAACCACAGATACGCAGTATTTT. It yields the protein CAWSELTSRTTDTQYF.

The chain joins TRBV27 to TRBJ2-3, with 9 nucleotides matching TRBD1. CDR1 and CDR2 (germline): MNHEY, SMNVEV (reference sequence). The V segment lost 5 bases and the J segment 0 bases; nucleotides outside the gene matches: 3. The CDR3 is 15 residues long. CDR3 sequence: CASSIQGASTDTQYF. The CDR3 region has the DNA TGTGCCAGCAGTATACAGGGGGCTAGCACAGATACGCAGTATTTT.

V usage is TRBV6-5 and J usage is TRBJ1-1; D call uncertain. Germline lookup yields CDR1 MNHEY and CDR2 SVGAGI. This CDR3 contains 14 residues. V was trimmed by 5 bases and J by 3 bases, leaving 13 bases between them. In DNA form, the CDR3 reads TGTGCCAGCAGTCCGCGAGCCGAGTACACTGAAGCTTTCTTT. It yields the protein CASSPRAEYTEAFF.

This rearrangement joins TRBV11-2 to TRBJ2-7; D possibly corresponds to TRBD2 (5 bases). The CDR3 has 13 amino acids. The V gene lost 5 bases and the J gene lost 6 bases, with 14 bases spanning the gap. Germline V gene data show CDR1 as SGHAT and CDR2 as FQNNGV. The CDR3 bases are TGTGCCAGCAGCAATCTAGCTTCTAGCGAGCAGTACTTC. Its protein product is CASSNLASSEQYF.

This chain uses TRBV4-2 with TRBJ2-7; D gene uncertain. The V gene lost 1 base and the J gene lost 3 bases, with 10 bases spanning the gap. CDR1 and CDR2 (germline): LGHNA, YNFKEQ. The CDR3 is 14 residues long. The CDR3: CASSQVSEDYEQYF. Written as DNA, the CDR3 is TGTGCCAGCAGCCAAGTATCAGAAGACTACGAGCAGTACTTC.

The chain joins TRBV10-3 to TRBJ1-4, with 8 bases matching TRBD1. Germline CDR1 and CDR2: ENHRY and SYGVKD. The V and J ends lost 4 bases and 3 bases, in that order; junction bases with no gene match: 7. The CDR3 runs 16 residues. The CDR3 DNA reads as TGTGCCATCAGTGGACAGGGGAGGGGAGCTAATGAAAAACTGTTTTTT. Translated, it gives CAISGQGRGANEKLFF.

The chain carries TRBV5-6 and TRBJ2-5, with TRBD1 matching over 9 bases. CDR3 length: 15 residues. V dropped 2 bases and J dropped 5; count of bases not matched to a gene: 7. Germline CDR1 SGHDT, CDR2 YYEEEE. This CDR3 is CASSFTGQGHETQYF. The CDR3 DNA reads TGTGCCAGCAGCTTCACCGGACAGGGGCACGAGACCCAGTACTTC.

The sample holds one count of this clone. J is TRBJ2-3 and V is TRBV4-1; D not certain. The germline CDR1 and CDR2 sequences are MGHRA and YSYEKL. V gave up 4 bases and J gave up 4 bases, with 15 bases separating them. The CDR3 runs 15 residues. For the CDR3, the DNA is TGCGCCAGCAGCCCAGCGCAGAGAGGTGCAGATACGCAGTATTTT. Protein sequence: CASSPAQRGADTQYF.

This chain connects TRBV29-1 to TRBJ2-1, with TRBD1 identical over 7 bases. This CDR3 has 13 residues. In germline, CDR1 is SQVTM, CDR2 ANQGSEA. In DNA, the CDR3 is TGCAGTGCGGACAGGAGCTCCTACAATGAGCAGTTCTTC. Translation gives CSADRSSYNEQFF.

Here the CDR3 reads CASSIGLSYEQYF. The DNA for the CDR3 is TGTGCCAGCAGCATCGGACTTTCCTACGAGCAGTACTTC. The chain links TRBV5-5 to TRBJ2-7, with D perhaps matching TRBD2 (5 bases). The CDR3 length is 13 residues. V was trimmed by 4 bases and J by 1 base, leaving 9 bases between them. The V gene's germline CDR1 is SGHKS and CDR2 YYEKEE (reference sequence).

The V call is TRBV11-2, the J call TRBJ2-1; tentatively, D is TRBD1 or TRBD2 (5 bases each). The CDR3 length is 17 residues. Germline V gene sequence: CDR1 SGHAT, CDR2 FQNNGV. With 3 bases removed from V and 0 bases from J, the gap between germline ends came to 15 bases. CDR3 protein: CASSLTEVGSSYNEQFF. The CDR3 DNA reads as TGTGCCAGCAGCTTGACAGAGGTGGGGAGCTCCTACAATGAGCAGTTCTTC.

V is TRBV7-9 and J is TRBJ1-2; D perhaps matches TRBD1 (6 bases). The length of the CDR3 is 16 residues. V dropped 5 bases and J dropped 6 bases, with 22 bases sitting between them. Germline V lookup: CDR1 SEHNR, CDR2 FQNEAQ (reference sequence). The DNA of the CDR3 is TGTGCCAGCAGCACGCATTCGGAGGACAGTCAGCATGGCTACACCTTC. This gives the protein CASSTHSEDSQHGYTF.

There are a few counts of this clone. V usage is TRBV5-4 and J usage is TRBJ2-2; D ambiguous. From germline, CDR1 is SGHNT and CDR2 YYREEE (reference sequence). Trimming stripped 4 bases from V and 3 bases from J, with 16 bases between. The CDR3 is 16 amino acids. The CDR3 sequence: CASSQVKMTYTGELFF. DNA of the CDR3: TGTGCCAGCAGCCAAGTAAAGATGACCTACACCGGGGAGCTGTTTTTT.

This clone has more than one count but fewer than ten. The rearrangement joins TRBV27 to TRBJ2-3, with 12 bases fitting TRBD2. This CDR3 comprises 17 residues. Trimming removed 4 bases from V and 2 bases from J; junction bases left unmatched: 7. CDR1 and CDR2 (germline): MNHEY, SMNVEV (reference sequence). CDR3 residues: CASSSRLAGVNTDTQYF. CDR3 in DNA: TGTGCCAGCAGTTCCCGACTAGCGGGGGTAAACACAGATACGCAGTATTTT.

V and J are TRBV29-1 and TRBJ2-5; 7 bases agree with TRBD2. The CDR3 loop spans 13 amino acids. Germline V gives CDR1 SQVTM, CDR2 ANQGSEA. The ends lost 3 bases at V and 5 bases at J; junction bases unmatched: 6. CDR3: CSVEVREGETQYF. DNA for the CDR3: TGCAGCGTTGAGGTCAGGGAGGGGGAGACCCAGTACTTC.

This chain uses TRBV12-5 with TRBJ2-1, with 10 bases matching TRBD2. The V gene end was trimmed by 5 bases and the J gene end by 0 bases; junction bases not matched to a gene: 7. CDR3 length: 17 amino acids. Looked up from germline, CDR1 is LGHNT and CDR2 is FRNRAP. The CDR3 sequence: CASGPGLAASSYNEQFF. In DNA, the CDR3 is TGTGCTAGTGGTCCCGGACTAGCGGCGAGCTCCTACAATGAGCAGTTCTTC.

This chain uses TRBV19 with TRBJ2-4, with 8 bases matching TRBD2. The CDR3 spans 16 residues. Unmatched junction bases numbered 3, after V lost 0 bases and J lost 2 bases. Germline CDR1 reads LNHDA; CDR2 reads SQIVND (reference sequence). The CDR3 reads CASSIDSGGTKNIQYF. In DNA, the CDR3 is TGTGCCAGTAGTATAGACAGCGGGGGAACCAAAAACATTCAGTACTTC.

This sequence joins TRBV7-9 and TRBJ2-7, with 7 nucleotides matching TRBD1. Trimming cost V 4 bases and J 1 base; bases outside gene matches: 10. The CDR3 is made up of 16 amino acids. CDR1 is SEHNR and CDR2 is FQNEAQ in the germline V gene (reference sequence). The CDR3 region is CASSSLSADRSYEQYF. The CDR3 nucleotides read TGTGCCAGCAGCTCGCTATCTGCGGACAGGTCCTACGAGCAGTACTTC. The full variable domain, its missing parts supplied by reference TRBV7-9 and TRBJ2-7, is DTGVSQNPRHKITKRGQNVTFRCDPISEHNRLYWYRQTLGQGPEFLTYFQNEAQLEKSRLLSDRFSAERPKGSFSTLEIQRTEQGDSAMYLCASSSLSADRSYEQYFGPGTRLTVT.

By share, this clone counts as medium-sized. The CDR3 bases are TGTGCCAGCAGTTACTCGAATCAGCAGGAGCAGTACTTC. Amino acid sequence: CASSYSNQQEQYF. V and J are TRBV6-6 and TRBJ2-7; D unresolved. V lost 0 bases and J lost 7, with 10 bases in between. The germline V gene has CDR1 MNHNY and CDR2 SVGAGI (reference sequence). This CDR3 comprises 13 residues.

This clone was detected only once. V gene TRBV5-6 combines with J gene TRBJ2-1, with 7 nucleotides matching TRBD1. J was trimmed by 14 bases and V by 0 bases; bases with no gene match: 5. Looked up from germline, CDR1 is SGHDT and CDR2 is YYEEEE. The CDR3 totals 12 residues. CDR3 amino acids: CASSLGQGKEFF. Written as DNA, the CDR3 is TGTGCCAGCAGCTTGGGACAGGGCAAAGAGTTCTTC.